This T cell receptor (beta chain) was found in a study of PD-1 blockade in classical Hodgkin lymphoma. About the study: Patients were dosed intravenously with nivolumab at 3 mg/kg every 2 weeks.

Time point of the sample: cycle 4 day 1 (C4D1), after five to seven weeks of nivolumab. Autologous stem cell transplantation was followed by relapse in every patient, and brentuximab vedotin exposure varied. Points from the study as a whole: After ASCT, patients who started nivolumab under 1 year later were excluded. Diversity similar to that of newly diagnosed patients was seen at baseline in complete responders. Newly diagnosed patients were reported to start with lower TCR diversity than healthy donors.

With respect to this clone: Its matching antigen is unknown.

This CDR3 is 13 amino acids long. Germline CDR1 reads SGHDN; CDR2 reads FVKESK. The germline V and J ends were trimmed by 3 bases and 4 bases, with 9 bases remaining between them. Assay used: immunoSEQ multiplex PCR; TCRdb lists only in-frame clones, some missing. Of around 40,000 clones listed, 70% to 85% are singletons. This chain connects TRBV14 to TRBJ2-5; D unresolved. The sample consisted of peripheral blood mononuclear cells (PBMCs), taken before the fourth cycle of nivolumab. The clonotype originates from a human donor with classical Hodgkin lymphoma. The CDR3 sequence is CASSHRSRETQYF. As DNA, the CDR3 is TGTGCCAGCAGCCACCGCTCAAGAGAGACCCAGTACTTC. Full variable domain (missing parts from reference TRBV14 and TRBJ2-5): EAGVTQFPSHSVIEKGQTVTLRCDPISGHDNLYWYRRVMGKEIKFLLHFVKESKQDESGMPNNRFLAERTGGTYSTLKVQPAELEDSGVYFCASSHRSRETQYFGPGTRLLVL.